Listed below are T cell receptor beta chains from one sample, sequenced in a study of synovial regulatory T cells in juvenile arthritis. Only in-frame clones appear in the TCRdb table, and some are missing; sequencing was by immunoSEQ multiplex PCR. This sample's table reports just under 10,000 clones. The sample comprised Treg cells from blood. The receptors stem from a donor between 2 and 35 years old with juvenile idiopathic arthritis. Both conserved end residues are part of each CDR3. Each record gives: J gene, V gene, CDR3 protein.

TRBJ2-5 | TRBV18 | CASSGQETQYF
TRBJ2-7 | TRBV5-1 | CASSWGQGSSYEQYF
TRBJ1-5 | TRBV19 | CASSPPPGTDNQPQHF
TRBJ2-4 | TRBV7-6 | CASSLGLGLAKNIQYF
TRBJ2-7 | TRBV2 | CASSWDSGSYEQYF
TRBJ2-7 | TRBV6-1 | CASSAGTSGGEQYF
TRBJ1-2 | TRBV5-4 | CASSSTYYGYTF
TRBJ1-1 | TRBV5-1 | CASSFTGGPEAFF
TRBJ2-3 | TRBV4-3 | CASSPGGWGTDTQYF
TRBJ1-5 | TRBV19 | CASSNQDRPNQPQHF
TRBJ2-7 | TRBV5-4 | CASSEGGSTDEQYF
TRBJ1-2 | TRBV6-4 | CASSGGGGYTF
TRBJ1-5 | TRBV4-1 | CASSQEGVTVYSNQPQHF
TRBJ2-7 | TRBV18 | CASSPPGLYEQYF
TRBJ2-7 | TRBV6-5 | CASSTTGGYEQYF
TRBJ1-6 | TRBV14 | CASSLKSGLFGSPLHF
TRBJ1-3 | TRBV18 | CASSPGEAGNTIYF
TRBJ1-1 | TRBV7-3 | CASSQSGYQTEAFF
TRBJ2-7 | TRBV5-1 | CASSRDRSYEQYF
TRBJ1-5 | TRBV4-1 | CASSQDRNQPQHF
TRBJ2-7 | TRBV21-1 | CASSNMRTGIYEQYF
TRBJ1-3 | TRBV5-1 | CASSFDREFTIYF
TRBJ1-3 | TRBV7-8 | CASSLEDWWGPSGNTIYF
TRBJ2-7 | TRBV19 | CASSGRGIYEQYF
TRBJ1-3 | TRBV6-6 | CASSFSGNTIYF
TRBJ1-1 | TRBV4-3 | CASSQDRRAEAFF
TRBJ2-2 | TRBV30 | CAWSAGSNTGELFF
TRBJ1-1 | TRBV18 | CASSIPSLLGTEAFF
TRBJ1-2 | TRBV5-5 | CASSPPYGDGYTF
TRBJ1-1 | TRBV5-8 | CASSSALLQGDTEAFF
TRBJ2-7 | TRBV10-3 | CAISESRGMSSYEQYF
TRBJ1-6 | TRBV5-4 | CASSLKGLLSHYNSPLHF
TRBJ1-3 | TRBV7-6 | CASSSPGNGDTIYF
TRBJ1-2 | TRBV6-6 | CASSYLTANNYGYTF
TRBJ1-4 | TRBV4-1 | CASSGTRDRVDGNEKLFF
TRBJ1-6 | TRBV19 | CASRPRQGWNSPLHF
TRBJ1-6 | TRBV19 | CASSIRQGGFYSPLHF
TRBJ1-3 | TRBV6-1 | CASRMGGNTIYF
TRBJ1-2 | TRBV18 | CASSLPGTGVYGYTF
TRBJ1-4 | TRBV7-2 | CASSVAGVSEKLFF
TRBJ1-5 | TRBV19 | CASRSPGQVGGNQPQHF
TRBJ1-1 | TRBV9 | CASRRVGVDTEAFF
TRBJ1-5 | TRBV7-6 | CASSLAFNQPQHF
TRBJ1-2 | TRBV5-4 | CASSQDRTYGYTF
TRBJ1-2 | TRBV19 | CASSIRTGTTETRGYTF